This T cell receptor (beta chain) was captured in a study of shared clonotypes between healthy human individuals. Study information: Researchers drew samples from a couple of women and three men aged 18 to 49. CD4 naive and memory got three plates each, CD8 naive two, CD8 memory one.

CDR3 length equals 13 residues. Germline V lookup: CDR1 SQVTM, CDR2 ANQGSEA. Between the trimmed V and J ends, which lost 6 bases and 6 bases, there was a span of 16 bases. Some clones are missing from TCRdb's copy, which holds only in-frame ones; the method was immunoSEQ multiplex PCR. This table holds some 1.5 million clones, nearly 99% found once. Sequencing was carried out using naive CD4+ T cells sorted from blood. The subset was: CD45RA+ positively selected. The chain is built from TRBV29-1 and TRBJ2-3; D unresolved. The clonotype comes from a man aged 25-45 years in good health. The DNA of the CDR3 is TGCAGCGTCAATTTTCGTGCGACCGATACGCAGTATTTT. Its protein is CSVNFRATDTQYF.